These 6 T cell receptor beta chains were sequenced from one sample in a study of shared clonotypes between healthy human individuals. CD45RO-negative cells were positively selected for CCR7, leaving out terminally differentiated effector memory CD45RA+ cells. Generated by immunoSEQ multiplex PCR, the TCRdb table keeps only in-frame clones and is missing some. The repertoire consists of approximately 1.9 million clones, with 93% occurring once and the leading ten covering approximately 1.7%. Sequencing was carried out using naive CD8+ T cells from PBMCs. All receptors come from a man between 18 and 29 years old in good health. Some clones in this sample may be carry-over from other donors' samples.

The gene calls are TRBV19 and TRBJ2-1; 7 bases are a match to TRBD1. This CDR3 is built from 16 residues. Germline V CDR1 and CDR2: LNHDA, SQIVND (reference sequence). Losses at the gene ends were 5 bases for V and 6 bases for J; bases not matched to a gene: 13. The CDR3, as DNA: TGTGCCAGTAGTCCCCAACAGGGGCCGCTTGCCAATGAGCAGTTCTTC. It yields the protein CASSPQQGPLANEQFF.

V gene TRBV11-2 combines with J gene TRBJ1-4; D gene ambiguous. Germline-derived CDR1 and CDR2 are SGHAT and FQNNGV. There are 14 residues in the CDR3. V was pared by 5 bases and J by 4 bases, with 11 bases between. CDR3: CASSRRSLNEKLFF. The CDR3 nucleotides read TGTGCCAGCAGCCGACGGTCACTTAATGAAAAACTGTTTTTT.

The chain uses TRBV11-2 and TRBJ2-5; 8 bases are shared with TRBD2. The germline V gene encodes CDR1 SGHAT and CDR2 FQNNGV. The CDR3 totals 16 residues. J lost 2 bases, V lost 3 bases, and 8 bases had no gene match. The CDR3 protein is CASSFTVAGGQETQYF. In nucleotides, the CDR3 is TGTGCCAGCAGCTTTACCGTGGCGGGAGGACAAGAGACCCAGTACTTC.

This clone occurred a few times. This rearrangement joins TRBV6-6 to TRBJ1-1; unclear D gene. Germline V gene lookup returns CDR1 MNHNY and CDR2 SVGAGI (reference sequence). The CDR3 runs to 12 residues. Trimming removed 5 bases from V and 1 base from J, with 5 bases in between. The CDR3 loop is CASSIGNTEAFF. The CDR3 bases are TGTGCCAGCAGTATCGGGAACACTGAAGCTTTCTTT.

CDR3 residues: CASSPLGSDTQYF. In nucleotides, the CDR3 is TGTGCCAGCTCACCACTTGGGTCAGATACGCAGTATTTT. This sequence joins TRBV18 and TRBJ2-3, with unresolved D. V was trimmed by 1 base and J by 4 bases, leaving 6 bases between them. Germline CDR1 and CDR2: KGHSH and LQKENI. CDR3 length: 13 amino acids.

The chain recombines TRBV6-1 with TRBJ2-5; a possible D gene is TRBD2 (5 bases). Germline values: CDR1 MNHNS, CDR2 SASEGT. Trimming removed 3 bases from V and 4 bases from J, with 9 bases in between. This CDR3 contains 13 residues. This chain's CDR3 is CASSDMGAETQYF. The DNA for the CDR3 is TGTGCCAGCAGTGATATGGGAGCAGAGACCCAGTACTTC.